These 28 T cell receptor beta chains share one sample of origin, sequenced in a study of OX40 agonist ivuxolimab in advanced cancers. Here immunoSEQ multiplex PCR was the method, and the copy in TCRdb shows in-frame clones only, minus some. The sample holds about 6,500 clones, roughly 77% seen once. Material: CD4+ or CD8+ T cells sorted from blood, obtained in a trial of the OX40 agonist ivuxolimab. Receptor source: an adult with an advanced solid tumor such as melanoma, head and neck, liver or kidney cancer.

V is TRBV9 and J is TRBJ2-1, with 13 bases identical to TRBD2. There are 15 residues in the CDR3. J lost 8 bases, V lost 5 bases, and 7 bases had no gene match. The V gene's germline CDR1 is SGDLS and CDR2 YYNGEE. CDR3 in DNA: TGTGCCAGCAGTCCTACTAGCGGGAGGGCCTATGAGCAGTTCTTC. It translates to CASSPTSGRAYEQFF.

CDR3 amino acids: CASSKTSGVKETQYF. CDR3 nucleotides: TGTGCCAGTAGTAAAACTAGCGGGGTTAAAGAGACCCAGTACTTC. The rearrangement links TRBV19 to TRBJ2-5; 10 bases agree with TRBD2. The CDR3 spans 15 residues. J gave up 3 bases and V 4 bases, and 5 bases lay outside the gene matches. Germline assignment: CDR1 LNHDA and CDR2 SQIVND (reference sequence).

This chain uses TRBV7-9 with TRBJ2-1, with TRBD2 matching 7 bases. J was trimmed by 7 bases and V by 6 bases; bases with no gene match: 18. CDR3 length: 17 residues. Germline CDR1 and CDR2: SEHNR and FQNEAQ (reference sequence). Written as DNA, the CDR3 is TGTGCCAGCAGTACGCTTTTTGGGCGGGGGTTTCGGAATGAGCAGTTCTTC. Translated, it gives CASSTLFGRGFRNEQFF. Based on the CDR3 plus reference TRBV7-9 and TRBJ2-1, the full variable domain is DTGVSQNPRHKITKRGQNVTFRCDPISEHNRLYWYRQTLGQGPEFLTYFQNEAQLEKSRLLSDRFSAERPKGSFSTLEIQRTEQGDSAMYLCASSTLFGRGFRNEQFFGPGTRLTVL.

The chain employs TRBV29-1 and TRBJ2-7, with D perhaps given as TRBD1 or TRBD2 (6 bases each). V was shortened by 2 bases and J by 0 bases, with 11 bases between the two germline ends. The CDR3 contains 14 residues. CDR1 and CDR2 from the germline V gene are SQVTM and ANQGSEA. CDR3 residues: CSVEIGGPSYEQYF. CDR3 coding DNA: TGCAGCGTTGAAATCGGGGGCCCCTCCTACGAGCAGTACTTC.

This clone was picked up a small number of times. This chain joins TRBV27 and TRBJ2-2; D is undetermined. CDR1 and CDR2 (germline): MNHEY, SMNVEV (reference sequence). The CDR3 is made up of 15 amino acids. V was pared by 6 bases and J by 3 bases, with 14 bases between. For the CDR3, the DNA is TGTGCCAGCAGCATCACGGGCTATTACACCGGGGAGCTGTTTTTT. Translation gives CASSITGYYTGELFF.

Written as DNA, the CDR3 is TGTGCCAGCAGCTTAGTGGTAGGGGAGACCCAGTACTTC. It encodes CASSLVVGETQYF. The chain links TRBV7-6 to TRBJ2-5; D gene ambiguous. Germline assignment: CDR1 SGHVS and CDR2 FNYEAQ. The CDR3 totals 13 residues. The V gene lost 1 base and the J gene lost 5 bases, with 8 bases spanning the gap.

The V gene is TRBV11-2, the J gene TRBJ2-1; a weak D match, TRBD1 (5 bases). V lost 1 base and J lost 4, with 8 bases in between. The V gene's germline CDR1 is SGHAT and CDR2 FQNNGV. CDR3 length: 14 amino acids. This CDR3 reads CASSLASGYNEQFF. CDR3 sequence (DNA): TGTGCCAGCAGCTTAGCGTCAGGGTACAATGAGCAGTTCTTC.

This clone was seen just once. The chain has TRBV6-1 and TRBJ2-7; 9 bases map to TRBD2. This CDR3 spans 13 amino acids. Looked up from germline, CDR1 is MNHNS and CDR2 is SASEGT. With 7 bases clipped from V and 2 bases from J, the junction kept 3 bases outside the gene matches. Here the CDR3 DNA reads TGTGCCAGCACCGCTAGCGGGGCCTACGAGCAGTACTTC. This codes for CASTASGAYEQYF.

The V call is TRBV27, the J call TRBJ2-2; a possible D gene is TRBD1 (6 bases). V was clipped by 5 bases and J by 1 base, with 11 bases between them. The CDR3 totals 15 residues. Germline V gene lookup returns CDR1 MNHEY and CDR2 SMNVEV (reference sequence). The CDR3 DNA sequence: TGTGCCAGCAGTGCCCAGGGGTGGAACACCGGGGAGCTGTTTTTT. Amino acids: CASSAQGWNTGELFF.

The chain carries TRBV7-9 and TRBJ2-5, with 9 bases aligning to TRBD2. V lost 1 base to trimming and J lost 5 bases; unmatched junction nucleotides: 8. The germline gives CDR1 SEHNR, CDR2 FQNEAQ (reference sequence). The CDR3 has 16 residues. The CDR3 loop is CASSLVGGRALETQYF. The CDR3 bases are TGTGCCAGCAGCTTAGTCGGCGGGAGGGCCTTGGAGACCCAGTACTTC.

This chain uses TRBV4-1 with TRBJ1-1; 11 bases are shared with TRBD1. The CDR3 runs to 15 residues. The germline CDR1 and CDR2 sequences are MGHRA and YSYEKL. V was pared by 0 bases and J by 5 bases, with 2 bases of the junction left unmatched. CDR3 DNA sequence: TGCGCCAGCAGCCAAGAAGGGGACAGGGGGACTGAAGCTTTCTTT. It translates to CASSQEGDRGTEAFF.

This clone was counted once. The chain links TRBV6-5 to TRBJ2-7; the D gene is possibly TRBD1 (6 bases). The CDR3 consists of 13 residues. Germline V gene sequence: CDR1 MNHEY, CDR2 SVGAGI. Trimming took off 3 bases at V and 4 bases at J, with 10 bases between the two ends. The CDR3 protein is CASSYFRGYEQYF. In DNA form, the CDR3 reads TGTGCCAGCAGTTATTTCAGGGGATACGAGCAGTACTTC.

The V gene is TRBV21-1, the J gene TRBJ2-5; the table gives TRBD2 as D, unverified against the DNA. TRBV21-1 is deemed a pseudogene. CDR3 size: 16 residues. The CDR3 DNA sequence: TGTGCCAGCACCGGGACTAGCGGGAGGGGGTCGGAGACCCAGTACTTC. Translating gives CASTGTSGRGSETQYF.

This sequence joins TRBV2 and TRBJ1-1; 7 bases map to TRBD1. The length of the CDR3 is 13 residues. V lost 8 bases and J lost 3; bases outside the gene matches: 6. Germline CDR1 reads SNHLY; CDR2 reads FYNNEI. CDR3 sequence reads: CASGAGGDTEAFF. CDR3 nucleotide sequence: TGTGCCAGCGGGGCAGGGGGGGACACTGAAGCTTTCTTT.

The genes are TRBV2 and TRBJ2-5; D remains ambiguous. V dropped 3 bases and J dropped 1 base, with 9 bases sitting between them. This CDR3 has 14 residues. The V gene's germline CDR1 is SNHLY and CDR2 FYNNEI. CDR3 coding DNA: TGTGCCAGCAGTGAGCCAGCTATCCAAGAGACCCAGTACTTC. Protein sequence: CASSEPAIQETQYF. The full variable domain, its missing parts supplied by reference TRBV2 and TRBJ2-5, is EPEVTQTPSHQVTQMGQEVILRCVPISNHLYFYWYRQILGQKVEFLVSFYNNEISEKSEIFDDQFSVERPDGSNFTLKIRSTKLEDSAMYFCASSEPAIQETQYFGPGTRLLVL.

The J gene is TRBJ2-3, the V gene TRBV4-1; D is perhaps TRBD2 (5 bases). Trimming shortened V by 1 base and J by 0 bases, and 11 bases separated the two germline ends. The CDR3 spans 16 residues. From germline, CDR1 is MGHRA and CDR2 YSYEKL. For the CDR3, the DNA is TGCGCCAGCAGCCAAGCCAGGACGGGAAGCACAGATACGCAGTATTTT. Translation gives CASSQARTGSTDTQYF.

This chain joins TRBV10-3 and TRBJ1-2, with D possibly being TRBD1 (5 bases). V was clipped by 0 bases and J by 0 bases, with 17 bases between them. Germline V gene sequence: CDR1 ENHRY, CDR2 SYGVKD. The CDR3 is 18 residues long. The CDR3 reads CAISESGYRTSANYGYTF. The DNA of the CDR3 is TGTGCCATCAGTGAGTCTGGGTACAGGACCTCAGCTAACTATGGCTACACCTTC.

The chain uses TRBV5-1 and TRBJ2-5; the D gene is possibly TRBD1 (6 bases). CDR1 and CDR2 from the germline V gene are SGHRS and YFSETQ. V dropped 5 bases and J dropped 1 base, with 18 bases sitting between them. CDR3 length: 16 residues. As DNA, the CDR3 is TGCGCCAGCAGTGGTTCGACAGGTCCCGCCCAAGAGACCCAGTACTTC. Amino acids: CASSGSTGPAQETQYF.

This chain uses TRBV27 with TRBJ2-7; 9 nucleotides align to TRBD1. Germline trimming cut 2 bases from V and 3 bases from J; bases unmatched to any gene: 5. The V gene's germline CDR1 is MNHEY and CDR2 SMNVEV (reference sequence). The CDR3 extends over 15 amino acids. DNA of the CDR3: TGTGCCAGCAGTTTAACCGGGACAGGGTTCTACGAGCAGTACTTC. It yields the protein CASSLTGTGFYEQYF.

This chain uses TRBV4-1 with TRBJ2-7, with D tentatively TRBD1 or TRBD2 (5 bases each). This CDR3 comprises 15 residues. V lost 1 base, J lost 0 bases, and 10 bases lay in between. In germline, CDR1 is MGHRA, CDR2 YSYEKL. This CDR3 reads CASSQGDAYSYEQYF. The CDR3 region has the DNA TGCGCCAGCAGCCAAGGGGACGCATACTCCTACGAGCAGTACTTC.

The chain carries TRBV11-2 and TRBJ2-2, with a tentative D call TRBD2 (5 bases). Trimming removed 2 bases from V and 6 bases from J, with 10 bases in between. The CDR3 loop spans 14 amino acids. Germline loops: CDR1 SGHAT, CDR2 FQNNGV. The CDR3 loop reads CASSLLRVPGELFF. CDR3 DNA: TGTGCCAGCAGCTTATTGAGGGTGCCCGGGGAGCTGTTTTTT.

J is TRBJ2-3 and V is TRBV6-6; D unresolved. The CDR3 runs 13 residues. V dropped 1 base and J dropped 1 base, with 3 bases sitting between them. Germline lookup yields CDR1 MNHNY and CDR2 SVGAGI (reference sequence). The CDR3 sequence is CASSYWRTDTQYF. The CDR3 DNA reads TGTGCCAGCAGTTACTGGCGCACAGATACGCAGTATTTT.

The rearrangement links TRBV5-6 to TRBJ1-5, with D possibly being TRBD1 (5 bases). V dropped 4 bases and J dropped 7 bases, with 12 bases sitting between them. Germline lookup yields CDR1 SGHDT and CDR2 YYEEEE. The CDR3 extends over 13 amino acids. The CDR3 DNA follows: TGTGCCAGCAGCCCGACGGGGGAACAGCCCCAGCATTTT. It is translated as CASSPTGEQPQHF.

The CDR3 protein is CASSLGPTYEQYF. The CDR3 DNA is TGTGCCAGCAGCTTAGGGCCCACCTACGAGCAGTACTTC. The chain combines TRBV11-2 with TRBJ2-7, with D unresolved. The CDR3 contains 13 residues. With 1 base removed from V and 2 bases from J, the gap between germline ends came to 6 bases. The V gene's germline CDR1 is SGHAT and CDR2 FQNNGV.

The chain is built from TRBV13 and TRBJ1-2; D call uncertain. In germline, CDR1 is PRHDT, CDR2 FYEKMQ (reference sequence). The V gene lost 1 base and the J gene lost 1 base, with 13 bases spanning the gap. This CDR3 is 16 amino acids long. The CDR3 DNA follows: TGTGCCAGCAGCTTAGCTGGAGAGGATAGTAACTATGGCTACACCTTC. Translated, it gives CASSLAGEDSNYGYTF. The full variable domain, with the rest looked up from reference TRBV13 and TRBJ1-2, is AAGVIQSPRHLIKEKRETATLKCYPIPRHDTVYWYQQGPGQDPQFLISFYEKMQSDKGSIPDRFSAQQFSDYHSELNMSSLELGDSALYFCASSLAGEDSNYGYTFGSGTRLTVV.

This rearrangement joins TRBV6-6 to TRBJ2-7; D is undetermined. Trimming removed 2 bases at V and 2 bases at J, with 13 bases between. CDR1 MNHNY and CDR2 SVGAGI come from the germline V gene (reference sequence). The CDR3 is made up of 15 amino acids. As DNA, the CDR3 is TGTGCCAGCAGTTACCTCAGTGCAGGTCCCTACGAGCAGTACTTC. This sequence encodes CASSYLSAGPYEQYF.

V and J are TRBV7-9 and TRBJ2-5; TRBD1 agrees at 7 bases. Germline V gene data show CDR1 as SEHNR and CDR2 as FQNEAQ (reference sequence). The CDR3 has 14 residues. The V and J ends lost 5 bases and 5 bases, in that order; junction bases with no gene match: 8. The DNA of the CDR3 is TGTGCCAGCAGCGGCAGGGGGTTTGCGGAGACCCAGTACTTC. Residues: CASSGRGFAETQYF.

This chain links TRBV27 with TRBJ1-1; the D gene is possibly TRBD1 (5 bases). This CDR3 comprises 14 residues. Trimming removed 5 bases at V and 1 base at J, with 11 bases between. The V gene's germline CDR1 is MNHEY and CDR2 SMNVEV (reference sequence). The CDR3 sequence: CASSPGTPNTEAFF. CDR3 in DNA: TGTGCCAGCAGTCCGGGGACTCCGAACACTGAAGCTTTCTTT.